The next 14 T cell receptor beta chains were all read from a single sample in a study of post-analysis software for immune sequencing data. Whole-study results and caveats: With TRBV5-6, TRBV5-1 and TRBV20-1 included, about 5 TRBV segments were more frequent in patients than in controls.

cDNA libraries of TCR beta carried unique molecular identifiers. TCRdb reprocessed the PCR reads via MiXCR and lists one record per CDR3 protein. The sample lists some 690,000 distinct CDR3 sequences; approximately 60% were seen once. These receptors' antigens are unknown. The sample was blood. The source is a girl aged 2-9 years with multiple sclerosis.

V usage is TRBV12-3 or TRBV12-4 and J usage is TRBJ1-2; unclear D gene. The V end lost 8 bases, the J end lost 0 bases, and 10 bases lay between the germline ends. The CDR3 covers 13 residues. The CDR3 spells CASATTANYGYTF. The CDR3 DNA is TGTGCCAGCGCCACTACAGCTAACTATGGCTACACCTTC.

The chain joins TRBV9 to TRBJ2-1, with unresolved D. This CDR3 is built from 11 residues. Trimming shortened V by 3 bases and J by 9 bases, and 7 bases separated the two germline ends. CDR1 and CDR2 (germline): SGDLS, YYNGEE. CDR3 sequence (DNA): TGTGCCAGCAGCGGGGCGCGTGAGCAGTTCTTC. The encoded protein is CASSGAREQFF.

This chain joins TRBV29-1 and TRBJ2-7; 7 nucleotides align to TRBD1. The trim removed 5 bases at V and 6 bases at J, leaving 10 bases unmatched. The CDR3 length is 13 residues. Germline lookup yields CDR1 SQVTM and CDR2 ANQGSEA. The CDR3 bases are TGCAGCGTTCGACAGGGAATGATAGCCGAGCAGTACTTC. It encodes CSVRQGMIAEQYF.

The chain uses TRBV4-3 and TRBJ2-3; D unresolved. CDR1 and CDR2 (germline): LGHNA, YSLEER. This CDR3 has 14 amino acids. V was pared by 0 bases and J by 8 bases, with 12 bases between. This chain's CDR3 is CASSQDWSFSTQYF. CDR3 sequence (DNA): TGCGCCAGCAGCCAAGATTGGAGTTTCAGTACGCAGTATTTT.

This clonotype came up once. The chain carries TRBV20-1 and TRBJ2-3, with D perhaps matching TRBD1 or TRBD2 (7 bases each). The ends were cut back, 6 bases at V and 2 bases at J, with 18 bases in the middle. This CDR3 has 15 residues. Germline CDR1 is DFQATT and CDR2 is SNEGSKA (reference sequence). In DNA form, the CDR3 reads TGCAGTGCCAAGGCCAGGGGGGGCTTCACAGATACGCAGTATTTT. This encodes CSAKARGGFTDTQYF.

Turning to this clonotype: Its ends do not fully match the called genes, so a read error is possible. V usage is TRBV2 and J usage is TRBJ2-1; possible D gene TRBD2, 6 bases. This CDR3 region has 13 residues. Germline lookup yields CDR1 SNHLY and CDR2 FYNNEI. The CDR3 reads CASSEAGGWEPFF. The CDR3 coding sequence is TGTGCCAGCAGTGAAGCGGGGGGTTGGGAGCCGTTCTTC.

V gene TRBV12-1 combines with J gene TRBJ2-1. TRBV12-1 is marked as a pseudogene. This CDR3 is built from 13 residues. CDR3 in amino acids: CASSFTGANEQFF. The CDR3 bases are TGTGCCAGCAGCTTTACGGGAGCCAATGAGCAGTTCTTC.

CDR3 sequence: CASSYSPLSGANVLTF. DNA of the CDR3: TGTGCCAGCAGTTACTCACCGCTATCTGGGGCCAACGTCCTGACTTTC. The V gene is TRBV6-5, the J gene TRBJ2-6, with D hard to call. This CDR3 region has 16 residues. V was clipped by 0 bases and J by 1 base, with 7 bases between them. Germline-derived CDR1 and CDR2 are MNHEY and SVGAGI.

The chain uses TRBV11-2 and TRBJ1-2; TRBD1 matches at 8 bases. This CDR3 comprises 14 residues. The V gene's germline CDR1 is SGHAT and CDR2 FQNNGV. Losses at the gene ends were 5 bases for V and 6 bases for J; bases not matched to a gene: 8. CDR3 bases: TGTGCCAGCAGCCCTGACAGGGGTAAAAATGGCTACACCTTC. It is translated as CASSPDRGKNGYTF.

The rearrangement uses TRBV12-3 or TRBV12-4 and TRBJ2-7, with 8 bases fitting TRBD2. This CDR3 comprises 19 residues. Trimming at V came to 1 base and at J to 0 bases, leaving 14 bases not matched to a gene. Written as DNA, the CDR3 is TGTGCCAGCAGTTTAGGGCGGGGGGTGAACTATGCGATCTCCTACGAGCAGTACTTC. Protein: CASSLGRGVNYAISYEQYF.

In its sample, this clonotype was seen a few times. The chain employs TRBV6-2 or TRBV6-3 and TRBJ2-6, with D perhaps TRBD1 or TRBD2 (5 bases each). V was cut by 4 bases and J by 0 bases, with 13 bases left in between. CDR1 MNHEY and CDR2 SVGEGT come from the germline V gene. This CDR3 comprises 17 residues. The chain's CDR3 is CASSSDSGASGANVLTF. In nucleotides, the CDR3 is TGTGCCAGCAGTTCAGACAGCGGAGCCTCTGGGGCCAACGTCCTGACTTTC.

The J gene is TRBJ2-3, the V gene TRBV10-1, with TRBD2 identical over 11 bases. Trimming cost V 2 bases and J 3 bases; bases outside gene matches: 10. The CDR3 spans 18 residues. Germline CDR1 WNHNN, CDR2 SYGVQD (reference sequence). Here the CDR3 DNA reads TGCGCCAGCAGTGAGGGGCTAGCGGGAGGCCTACAAACAGATACGCAGTATTTT. It yields the protein CASSEGLAGGLQTDTQYF.

The chain links TRBV5-1 to TRBJ2-7; 7 nucleotides line up with TRBD1. The ends lost 6 bases at V and 4 bases at J; junction bases unmatched: 7. The germline V gene encodes CDR1 SGHRS and CDR2 YFSETQ. The CDR3 is made up of 13 amino acids. Here the CDR3 reads CASTTGTDYEQYF. The CDR3 nucleotides are TGCGCCAGCACCACAGGGACAGATTACGAGCAGTACTTC. Full variable domain (rest looked up from reference TRBV5-1 and TRBJ2-7): KAGVTQTPRYLIKTRGQQVTLSCSPISGHRSVSWYQQTPGQGLQFLFEYFSETQRNKGNFPGRFSGRQFSNSRSEMNVSTLELGDSALYLCASTTGTDYEQYFGPGTRLTVT.

The rearrangement joins TRBV7-9 to TRBJ1-1, with D tentatively TRBD1 (6 bases). CDR1 is SEHNR and CDR2 is FQNEAQ in the germline V gene (reference sequence). The CDR3 has 16 amino acids. Trimming cost V 4 bases and J 3 bases, with 18 bases left between them. As DNA, the CDR3 is TGTGCCAGCAGCTCCGGACAGTCTGGAGTACACACTGAAGCTTTCTTT. Translation gives CASSSGQSGVHTEAFF. Full variable domain (missing parts from reference TRBV7-9 and TRBJ1-1): DTGVSQNPRHKITKRGQNVTFRCDPISEHNRLYWYRQTLGQGPEFLTYFQNEAQLEKSRLLSDRFSAERPKGSFSTLEIQRTEQGDSAMYLCASSSGQSGVHTEAFFGQGTRLTVV.